These 19 T cell receptor beta chains came from one sample sequenced in a study of OX40 agonist ivuxolimab in advanced cancers. The repertoire was sequenced with immunoSEQ multiplex PCR; TCRdb's copy has only in-frame clones and lacks some. The sample has about 100,000 clones, about 96% seen once. The sequences come from CD4+ or CD8+ T cells sorted from blood, collected in a trial of the OX40 agonist ivuxolimab. These receptors were collected from an adult with an advanced solid tumor such as melanoma, head and neck, liver or kidney cancer.

The chain recombines TRBV2 with TRBJ2-1, with 9 positions matching TRBD2. CDR3 size: 15 residues. The germline gives CDR1 SNHLY, CDR2 FYNNEI. With V trimmed by 1 base and J by 8 bases, 6 bases remained unmatched. The CDR3 sequence is CASSEGSSGVDEQFF. The CDR3, as DNA: TGTGCCAGCAGTGAAGGGTCTAGCGGGGTGGATGAGCAGTTCTTC.

As DNA, the CDR3 is TGTGCCAGCAGCAATAAACAGGGCATTAATGAAAAACTGTTTTTT. Translation gives CASSNKQGINEKLFF. The V and J genes are TRBV28 and TRBJ1-4; a weak D match, TRBD1 (6 bases). This CDR3 spans 15 amino acids. Trimming took 6 bases from V and 4 from J, leaving 15 bases between them. Germline lookup yields CDR1 MDHEN and CDR2 SYDVKM.

This chain links TRBV28 with TRBJ1-4; 8 nucleotides agree with TRBD1. Per the germline V gene, CDR1 is MDHEN and CDR2 is SYDVKM. Trimming at V came to 7 bases and at J to 5 bases, leaving 12 bases not matched to a gene. The CDR3 runs to 16 residues. This CDR3 is CASNPPQGAQNEKLFF. The CDR3 bases are TGTGCCAGCAACCCGCCTCAGGGGGCCCAGAATGAAAAACTGTTTTTT.

J is TRBJ1-2 and V is TRBV27; D gene unclear. Per the germline V gene, CDR1 is MNHEY and CDR2 is SMNVEV (reference sequence). This CDR3 comprises 14 residues. The ends were cut back, 4 bases at V and 4 bases at J, with 13 bases in the middle. In DNA form, the CDR3 reads TGTGCCAGCAGTTCTGGCGGCTGGTTCTATGGCTACACCTTC. This sequence encodes CASSSGGWFYGYTF.

V and J are TRBV9 and TRBJ2-3, with D maybe TRBD2 (6 bases). Trimming removed 0 bases at V and 4 bases at J, with 18 bases between. Germline V gene lookup returns CDR1 SGDLS and CDR2 YYNGEE. The CDR3 runs 17 residues. The CDR3 reads CASSVDPLLAASDTQYF. The CDR3, as DNA: TGTGCCAGCAGCGTAGACCCTTTATTAGCGGCCTCAGATACGCAGTATTTT.

This chain links TRBV6-5 with TRBJ2-7; possible D gene TRBD1, 6 bases. CDR1 and CDR2 (germline): MNHEY, SVGAGI. Trimming pared 2 bases from V and 1 base from J, leaving 15 bases between. This CDR3 contains 16 residues. CDR3 sequence: CASSYNFGTTSYEQYF. In DNA form, the CDR3 reads TGTGCCAGCAGTTACAACTTTGGGACAACTTCCTACGAGCAGTACTTC.

The rearrangement links TRBV5-6 to TRBJ2-1, with TRBD1 matching over 7 bases. With 4 bases clipped from V and 7 bases from J, the junction kept 8 bases outside the gene matches. The CDR3 covers 14 residues. Germline CDR1 and CDR2: SGHDT and YYEEEE. The CDR3 DNA reads as TGTGCCAGCAGCCGACAGGGAAACGTAAATGAGCAGTTCTTC. Amino acid sequence: CASSRQGNVNEQFF.

V and J are TRBV4-1 and TRBJ2-5; D remains unclear. This CDR3 is 14 amino acids long. Between the trimmed V and J ends, which lost 4 bases and 4 bases, there was a span of 13 bases. Germline loops: CDR1 MGHRA, CDR2 YSYEKL. CDR3 amino acids: CASSPLGSRETQYF. CDR3 sequence (DNA): TGCGCCAGCAGCCCCCTCGGGTCACGAGAGACCCAGTACTTC.

The chain links TRBV13 to TRBJ2-3, with 10 bases aligning to TRBD2. This CDR3 comprises 18 residues. CDR1 is PRHDT and CDR2 is FYEKMQ in the germline V gene (reference sequence). Losses at the gene ends were 2 bases for V and 1 base for J; bases not matched to a gene: 9. CDR3 DNA sequence: TGTGCCAGCAGCTTATGGCCCTGGAGCGGGGGGGGCACAGATACGCAGTATTTT. Its translation is CASSLWPWSGGGTDTQYF.

V is TRBV5-6 and J is TRBJ2-7; 10 nucleotides match TRBD2. J lost 4 bases, V lost 1 base, and 2 bases had no gene match. The CDR3 contains 14 residues. Germline V gives CDR1 SGHDT, CDR2 YYEEEE. CDR3 sequence (DNA): TGTGCCAGCAGCTTGCTAGCGGGGGAGTACGAGCAGTACTTC. Protein product: CASSLLAGEYEQYF.

The V call is TRBV13, the J call TRBJ2-7; D remains unclear. This CDR3 region has 11 residues. Germline assignment: CDR1 PRHDT and CDR2 FYEKMQ (reference sequence). V lost 9 bases to trimming and J lost 2 bases, with 8 bases between them. CDR3 region: CASLLPYEQYF. The DNA of the CDR3 is TGTGCCAGTCTCCTCCCCTACGAGCAGTACTTC.

The CDR3 region has the DNA TGTGCCAGCAGCTCGGGCTTAGCAGTCAATGAGCAGTTCTTC. This encodes CASSSGLAVNEQFF. The chain is built from TRBV5-6 and TRBJ2-1, with unresolved D. CDR1 SGHDT and CDR2 YYEEEE come from the germline V gene. This CDR3 comprises 14 residues. The V gene lost 3 bases and the J gene lost 6 bases, with 13 bases spanning the gap.

V gene TRBV28 combines with J gene TRBJ2-7, with D possibly matching TRBD2 (7 bases). The V gene's germline CDR1 is MDHEN and CDR2 SYDVKM. The CDR3 covers 14 residues. Between the trimmed V and J ends, which lost 4 bases and 4 bases, there was a span of 14 bases. This CDR3 reads CASSSYREGYEQYF. In DNA, the CDR3 is TGTGCCAGCAGTTCCTACAGGGAGGGATACGAGCAGTACTTC.

In nucleotides, the CDR3 is TGTGCCAGCAGCTTGGTTTGGAACACTGAAGCTTTCTTT. Translated, it gives CASSLVWNTEAFF. The chain employs TRBV5-5 and TRBJ1-1; D unresolved. The CDR3 has 13 residues. Germline V gene sequence: CDR1 SGHKS, CDR2 YYEKEE (reference sequence). V lost 0 bases to trimming and J lost 1 base, with 4 bases between them.

The chain is built from TRBV19 and TRBJ2-1, with 7 nucleotides matching TRBD2. Trimming at V came to 0 bases and at J to 8 bases, leaving 4 bases not matched to a gene. Germline V gene data show CDR1 as LNHDA and CDR2 as SQIVND (reference sequence). CDR3 length: 14 residues. In nucleotides, the CDR3 is TGTGCCAGTAGTATAGAGGGGGGGGTCGATGAGCAGTTCTTC. Translating it yields CASSIEGGVDEQFF.

The chain has TRBV27 and TRBJ2-1; D is unresolved. Trimming took off 2 bases at V and 5 bases at J, with 10 bases between the two ends. The length of the CDR3 is 14 residues. In germline, CDR1 is MNHEY, CDR2 SMNVEV (reference sequence). CDR3 sequence reads: CASSLGSGNNEQFF. The CDR3 coding sequence is TGTGCCAGCAGTTTAGGATCAGGTAACAATGAGCAGTTCTTC.

V usage is TRBV4-3 and J usage is TRBJ2-2; D ambiguous. Germline assignment: CDR1 LGHNA and CDR2 YSLEER. The CDR3 is 17 amino acids. V shed 0 bases and J shed 0 bases, with 11 bases lying between them. Written as DNA, the CDR3 is TGCGCCAGCAGCCAAGATCGGAAGGCCGCGAACACCGGGGAGCTGTTTTTT. Translation: CASSQDRKAANTGELFF.

The gene calls are TRBV7-6 and TRBJ2-2, with 11 positions matching TRBD2. After removal of 5 bases from V and 2 bases from J, the junction contained 7 bases not matched to a gene. In germline, CDR1 is SGHVS, CDR2 FNYEAQ. The CDR3 contains 17 residues. The CDR3: CASSATTSGGNTGELFF. The CDR3, as DNA: TGTGCCAGCAGCGCAACTACTAGCGGGGGAAACACCGGGGAGCTGTTTTTT.

The rearrangement uses TRBV27 and TRBJ1-5; D is ambiguous. Trimming shortened V by 0 bases and J by 6 bases, and 9 bases separated the two germline ends. CDR1 and CDR2 from the germline V gene are MNHEY and SMNVEV (reference sequence). This CDR3 has 14 amino acids. Written as DNA, the CDR3 is TGTGCCAGCAGTTTATCGCCGGGAAGTCAGCCCCAGCATTTT. Its protein product is CASSLSPGSQPQHF.